The table lists the clone carrying this T cell receptor (beta chain) with many counts. The target antigen is unknown. Germline V gene data show CDR1 as LNHDA and CDR2 as SQIVND (reference sequence). This CDR3 has 15 residues. Trimming cost V 5 bases and J 10 bases; bases outside gene matches: 10. TCRdb re-called the reads with MiXCR, one entry per CDR3 protein. Of under 250,000 distinct CDR3 sequences listed, 9% to 15% are singletons. This sample stems from a study of T cell repertoires in cytomegalovirus infection. Study-wide background: Through public TCR beta signatures, both CMV infection and matching HLA type were indicated.

Overall study findings and caveats: HLA-C-restricted CMV-specific TCR beta clonotypes were dominant in the ex vivo response. Accumulated public TCR beta family frequency recognized individuals carrying CMV together with the relevant HLA.

Sequencing was performed on PBMCs. The chain is built from TRBV19 and TRBJ1-6, with 8 bases lining up with TRBD1. This TCR derives from a human donor in good health (CMV status not recorded). Some clones in this sample may be carry-over from other donors' samples. The CDR3 spells CASSPGQGKESPLHF. DNA of the CDR3: TGTGCCAGTAGTCCTGGACAGGGAAAGGAGTCACCCCTCCACTTT. The complete variable domain, with remaining parts taken from reference TRBV19 and TRBJ1-6, reads DGGITQSPKYLFRKEGQNVTLSCEQNLNHDAMYWYRQDPGQGLRLIYYSQIVNDFQKGDIAEGYSVSREKKESFPLTVTSAQKNPTAFYLCASSPGQGKESPLHFGNGTRLTVT.